The next 20 T cell receptor beta chains were all read from a single sample in a study of shared clonotypes between healthy human individuals. Method: immunoSEQ multiplex PCR; TCRdb's copy keeps in-frame clones and lacks some. The sample contains 550,000 to 750,000 clones, 92% of which appear only once. Only CD45RO-negative cells positively selected for CCR7 counted as naive CD8 cells, so terminally differentiated effector memory CD45RA+ cells were excluded. The sample consisted of naive CD8+ T cells sorted from blood. The source of these receptors is a man in his thirties or forties in good health.

This clone was found a few times. The chain uses TRBV6-4 and TRBJ2-1; TRBD2 agrees at 10 bases. The V and J ends lost 3 bases and 8 bases, in that order; junction bases with no gene match: 4. Germline V gene lookup returns CDR1 MRHNA and CDR2 SNTAGT. This CDR3 spans 14 amino acids. The CDR3 coding sequence is TGTGCCAGCAGTGAGGCTAGCGGGAGTGATGAGCAGTTCTTC. Protein sequence: CASSEASGSDEQFF.

The V and J genes are TRBV5-1 and TRBJ2-1, with unresolved D. Trimming took 6 bases from V and 5 from J, leaving 12 bases between them. CDR1 and CDR2 from the germline V gene are SGHRS and YFSETQ. CDR3 length: 13 amino acids. CDR3 in DNA: TGCGCCAGCACCCGGACGCTGAACAATGAGCAGTTCTTC. Translation gives CASTRTLNNEQFF.

The V gene is TRBV5-1, the J gene TRBJ2-1; 9 nucleotides match TRBD2. V shed 0 bases, J shed 4 bases, and the junction held 2 bases outside the gene matches. Germline V gene data show CDR1 as SGHRS and CDR2 as YFSETQ. The CDR3 loop spans 15 amino acids. CDR3 in amino acids: CASSLETSGYNEQFF. Here the CDR3 DNA reads TGCGCCAGCAGCTTGGAGACTAGCGGATACAATGAGCAGTTCTTC.

The gene calls are TRBV4-2 and TRBJ1-1; D not certain. V was clipped by 4 bases and J by 8 bases, with 14 bases between them. Germline assignment: CDR1 LGHNA and CDR2 YNFKEQ. CDR3 length equals 13 residues. The CDR3 DNA reads as TGTGCCAGCAGCCCCCGACAACGTACCGAAGCTTTCTTT. This codes for CASSPRQRTEAFF.

This sequence joins TRBV28 and TRBJ2-3; 8 bases fit TRBD1. This CDR3 spans 14 amino acids. The V gene's germline CDR1 is MDHEN and CDR2 SYDVKM. V shed 7 bases and J 6 bases; nucleotides not matched to a gene: 9. The DNA of the CDR3 is TGTGCCAGCATATCACGACAGGGGATGGATACGCAGTATTTT. Amino acids: CASISRQGMDTQYF.

The V call is TRBV7-9, the J call TRBJ2-7; the D is unclear. Looked up from germline, CDR1 is SEHNR and CDR2 is FQNEAQ (reference sequence). The CDR3 runs 13 residues. Between the trimmed V and J ends, which lost 5 bases and 3 bases, there was a span of 11 bases. This chain's CDR3 is CASSPDLNYEQYF. The CDR3 nucleotides read TGTGCCAGCAGCCCAGACCTAAACTACGAGCAGTACTTC.

This rearrangement joins TRBV9 to TRBJ2-3; D may match TRBD1 or TRBD2 (6 bases each). The CDR3 contains 14 residues. V lost 5 bases to trimming and J lost 1 base, with 11 bases between them. CDR1 and CDR2 from the germline V gene are SGDLS and YYNGEE. CDR3 sequence reads: CASRRGQGTDTQYF. The CDR3 nucleotides read TGTGCCAGCAGACGGGGGCAAGGCACAGATACGCAGTATTTT. The full variable domain, completed using reference TRBV9 and TRBJ2-3, is DSGVTQTPKHLITATGQRVTLRCSPRSGDLSVYWYQQSLDQGLQFLIQYYNGEERAKGNILERFSAQQFPDLHSELNLSSLELGDSALYFCASRRGQGTDTQYFGPGTRLTVL.

V gene TRBV11-2 combines with J gene TRBJ2-3, with D possibly being TRBD1 (6 bases). The ends were cut back, 1 base at V and 7 bases at J, with 12 bases in the middle. The V gene's germline CDR1 is SGHAT and CDR2 FQNNGV. The CDR3 is 14 residues long. CDR3 in DNA: TGTGCCAGCAGCTTAGGAAACACAGGGTATACGCAGTATTTT. Translated: CASSLGNTGYTQYF.

The chain combines TRBV28 with TRBJ2-1; D unresolved. The V and J ends lost 4 bases and 4 bases respectively, with 14 bases between them. The CDR3 runs to 15 residues. CDR1 is MDHEN, CDR2 SYDVKM, per germline. CDR3 region: CASSSYRSLYNEQFF. DNA of the CDR3: TGTGCCAGCAGTTCATACCGGAGTCTGTACAATGAGCAGTTCTTC.

The chain is built from TRBV11-2 and TRBJ2-7; D uncertain. With 5 bases removed from V and 2 bases from J, the gap between germline ends came to 16 bases. Germline V gene sequence: CDR1 SGHAT, CDR2 FQNNGV. The CDR3 consists of 15 residues. The CDR3 DNA reads TGTGCCAGCAGCCGACCCGGGCCGAAGGCCTACGAGCAGTACTTC. It encodes CASSRPGPKAYEQYF. Combining the CDR3 with reference TRBV11-2 and TRBJ2-7 gives the whole variable domain EAGVAQSPRYKIIEKRQSVAFWCNPISGHATLYWYQQILGQGPKLLIQFQNNGVVDDSQLPKDRFSAERLKGVDSTLKIQPAKLEDSAVYLCASSRPGPKAYEQYFGPGTRLTVT.

This chain joins TRBV11-2 and TRBJ2-1, with 11 nucleotides matching TRBD2. Germline trimming cut 5 bases from V and 8 bases from J; bases unmatched to any gene: 14. Germline CDR1 is SGHAT and CDR2 is FQNNGV. The CDR3 consists of 17 residues. The CDR3 coding sequence is TGTGCCAGCAGCCCGTTTCCTACTAGCGGGAGTATCTATGAGCAGTTCTTC. The encoded protein is CASSPFPTSGSIYEQFF.

The chain couples TRBV6-5 to TRBJ2-2, with TRBD2 matching 7 bases. Germline V CDR1 and CDR2: MNHEY, SVGAGI. This CDR3 comprises 13 residues. V trimming: 6 bases; J trimming: 3 bases; junction bases outside the gene matches: 1. The CDR3 loop reads CASRGGYTGELFF. In DNA form, the CDR3 reads TGTGCCAGCAGGGGGGGGTACACCGGGGAGCTGTTTTTT.

This clone was detected only once. The J gene is TRBJ2-3, the V gene TRBV7-9; D is unclear. The CDR3 extends over 11 amino acids. Trimming pared 6 bases from V and 3 bases from J, leaving 4 bases between. The germline CDR1 and CDR2 sequences are SEHNR and FQNEAQ (reference sequence). The CDR3 sequence is CASRGTDTQYF. CDR3 bases: TGTGCCAGCAGAGGAACAGATACGCAGTATTTT.

The genes are TRBV7-9 and TRBJ2-3, with D perhaps assigned TRBD1 or TRBD2 (5 bases each). The V end lost 7 bases, the J end lost 2 bases, and 10 bases lay between the germline ends. The CDR3 runs 13 residues. Per germline, CDR1 SEHNR and CDR2 FQNEAQ (reference sequence). CDR3 protein: CASNRDVTDTQYF. CDR3 nucleotide sequence: TGTGCCAGCAATAGGGACGTCACAGATACGCAGTATTTT. Based on the CDR3 plus reference TRBV7-9 and TRBJ2-3, the full variable domain is DTGVSQNPRHKITKRGQNVTFRCDPISEHNRLYWYRQTLGQGPEFLTYFQNEAQLEKSRLLSDRFSAERPKGSFSTLEIQRTEQGDSAMYLCASNRDVTDTQYFGPGTRLTVL.

The CDR3 DNA is TGTGCCAGCAGCGTAGTTTCCGATTCCTATTACAATGAGCAGTTCTTC. The encoded protein is CASSVVSDSYYNEQFF. V and J are TRBV9 and TRBJ2-1; D gene ambiguous. The CDR3 is 16 residues long. Germline CDR1 reads SGDLS; CDR2 reads YYNGEE. Trimming removed 0 bases from V and 4 bases from J, with 14 bases in between.

The gene calls are TRBV25-1 and TRBJ2-4; 11 bases align to TRBD2. J lost 1 base, V lost 4 bases, and 6 bases had no gene match. CDR1 is MGHDK, CDR2 SYGVNS, per germline. CDR3 length: 17 residues. CDR3 coding DNA: TGTGCCAGCAGTGGGTTTAGCGGGAGGGGCGCCAAAAACATTCAGTACTTC. This gives the protein CASSGFSGRGAKNIQYF.

This clone was observed a single time. The genes are TRBV13 and TRBJ1-1, with D possibly being TRBD1 (6 bases). Germline CDR1 PRHDT, CDR2 FYEKMQ (reference sequence). This CDR3 is 14 amino acids long. V gave up 5 bases and J gave up 1 base, with 11 bases separating them. The CDR3 DNA is TGTGCCAGCAGCCACTGGGGGCGGAACACTGAAGCTTTCTTT. It encodes CASSHWGRNTEAFF.

This rearrangement joins TRBV2 to TRBJ2-5, with 15 bases that match TRBD2. CDR1 is SNHLY and CDR2 is FYNNEI in the germline V gene. The CDR3 totals 15 residues. The V segment lost 6 bases and the J segment 4 bases; nucleotides outside the gene matches: 3. In DNA form, the CDR3 reads TGTGCCAGCAGGGGACTAGCGGGAGGTCGAGAGACCCAGTACTTC. The encoded protein is CASRGLAGGRETQYF.

The chain recombines TRBV9 with TRBJ2-2, with D tentatively TRBD1 (6 bases). The germline V and J ends were trimmed by 4 bases and 12 bases, with 19 bases remaining between them. The CDR3 covers 14 residues. Germline assignment: CDR1 SGDLS and CDR2 YYNGEE. The DNA for the CDR3 is TGTGCCAGCAGCCGAACCGGGACCCAGGGGAAGCTGTTTTTT. It translates to CASSRTGTQGKLFF.

The genes are TRBV7-9 and TRBJ2-3; 12 bases fit TRBD2. With V trimmed by 2 bases and J by 6 bases, 0 bases remained unmatched. From germline, CDR1 is SEHNR and CDR2 FQNEAQ (reference sequence). This CDR3 contains 14 residues. CDR3 sequence (DNA): TGTGCCAGCAGCTTAACTAGCGGGGGGGATACGCAGTATTTT. Protein product: CASSLTSGGDTQYF.